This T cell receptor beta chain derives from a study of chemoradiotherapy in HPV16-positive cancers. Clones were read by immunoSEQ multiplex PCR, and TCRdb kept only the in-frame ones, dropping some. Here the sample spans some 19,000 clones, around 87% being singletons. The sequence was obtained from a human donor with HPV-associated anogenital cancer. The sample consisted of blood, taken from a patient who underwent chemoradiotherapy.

The CDR3 sequence: CAINKDREAYGYTF. In DNA, the CDR3 is TGTGCCATCAATAAAGACAGGGAAGCCTATGGCTACACCTTC. The gene calls are TRBV10-3 and TRBJ1-2; 7 bases match TRBD1. Germline trimming cut 7 bases from V and 4 bases from J; bases unmatched to any gene: 9. Germline assignment: CDR1 ENHRY and CDR2 SYGVKD. The CDR3 has 14 residues.